The clone carrying this T cell receptor beta chain was counted many times. The antigen is unknown. This sample's time point: longitudinal time-point 3. This record comes from a study of neurological immune-mediated disorders. Study conclusions and caveats: Multiple sclerosis was found to have the least TCR clonal expansion, below healthy controls, and HTLV-1-associated myelopathy the most.

With 10-nucleotide random UMIs, 5'RACE was used to make the cDNA. Every sequencing run gave over 170 million TCR-beta sequences, taken from 15-18 subjects. TCRdb reprocessed the 5' RACE reads with MiXCR, giving one entry per CDR3 protein. The sample consists of 95,000 to 110,000 distinct CDR3 sequences, about 10% of them appearing once. Trimming removed 0 bases at V and 3 bases at J, with 7 bases between. The CDR3 runs to 15 residues. Germline CDR1 reads SGHRS; CDR2 reads YFSETQ. Sequencing input: PBMCs. The chain recombines TRBV5-1 with TRBJ2-6, with D unresolved. The sequence was obtained from a female donor with HTLV-1-associated myelopathy (HAM/TSP). The CDR3 DNA is TGCGCCAGCAGCTTGGAGGGTTATGGGGCCAACGTCCTGACTTTC. Its translation is CASSLEGYGANVLTF.